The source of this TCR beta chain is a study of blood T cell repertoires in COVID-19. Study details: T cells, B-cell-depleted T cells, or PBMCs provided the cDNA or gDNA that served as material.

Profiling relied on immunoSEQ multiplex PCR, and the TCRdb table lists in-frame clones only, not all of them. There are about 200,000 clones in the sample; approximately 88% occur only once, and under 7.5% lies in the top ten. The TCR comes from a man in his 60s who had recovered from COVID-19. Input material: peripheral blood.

CDR3 coding DNA: TGTGCCAGCAGCTTAGGGGGAGGCCCAGCCACAGATACGCAGTATTTT. As protein: CASSLGGGPATDTQYF. V and J are TRBV7-2 and TRBJ2-3, with a tentative D call TRBD2 (6 bases). In germline, CDR1 is SGHTA, CDR2 FQGNSA. Trimming removed 1 base at V and 2 bases at J, with 13 bases between. The CDR3 is 16 residues long.